This paragraph covers one T cell receptor beta chain sequence. Its binding antigen is unknown. This entry belongs to a study of cytomegalovirus exposure and HLA in healthy donors (TCRdb year 2017). Regarding the study in general: An earlier analysis of 587 of the donors reported 250 to 350 Gb of sequence data and 95 million to 120 million unique TCR beta sequences obtained from some 170 million T cells. Roughly 300 gigabases of sequencing data and around 88 million unique TCR sequences made up an early release that covered 500 to 700 HLA-typed donors. Of the approximately 400 genotyped donors, approximately 80% fell in the genetic ancestry cluster associated with self-reported Caucasian donors. The aim of the study was to test whether cataloging public T cell receptors could identify signatures of past pathogen exposure. The study profiled the T cell repertoires of 500 to 800 subjects by immunosequencing and related them to cytomegalovirus serostatus. Besides the first cohort of 500 to 700 subjects, a separate validation cohort made up of roughly 120 different subjects was used. High-throughput TCR immunosequencing, statistical association of individual TCRs with disease status, and machine learning were combined to predict cytomegalovirus infection status. To study patterns of TCR occurrence, a later analysis re-analyzed previously published TCR beta repertoires from just over 650 donors and added high-resolution HLA genotyping. Rather than using new phenotypic data, the later analysis identified candidate immune exposures from TCR beta sequences and from how often those sequences occurred across donors. To decide whether each TCR beta V gene segment behaved as functional or pseudogenic, an earlier analysis of nearly 600 of the donors relied on high-throughput TCR beta sequencing. Donor age, sex, ethnicity and CMV serostatus were collected together with the repertoire data. A later genetic analysis used genome-wide SNP genotypes for about three fifths of the 666 donors, treating that subset as a discovery cohort. All discovery cohort repertoires had been generated on a single sequencing platform. Both class I and class II loci were covered by HLA typing, at four-digit resolution. Typing coverage varied by locus: about 629-640 donors for A, B, C, DRB1 and DQB1; more than 500 for DQA1; about 570 for DPA1; roughly 450 for DPB1. A handful of DR-DQ haplotypes were handled as single units for association and clustering because linkage in the cohort was strong. On average, 235,054 unique TCR beta nucleotide sequences were sequenced per donor among a few hundred genotyped donors of the cohort, with 15% to 20% of those sequences being non-productive. Broader findings and caveats from the paper: While some public TCRs were present in many individuals, most TCR sequences turned up only very rarely across donors. Assigning TCR associations to individual alleles was difficult when HLA alleles, especially DR and DQ, strongly co-occurred. A further reported finding was that TCR beta sequences accurately predicted the HLA-A and HLA-B alleles for most subjects in the first cohort. In a later analysis, around 17,000 TCR beta sequences were associated with specific HLA alleles at a false discovery rate of 0.05. Because the 87-base-pair reads could not distinguish some IMGT-functional V segments, including TRBV6-2 and TRBV6-3, those segments were excluded. Some 15 rarely observed V segments, including chromosome 9 orphons, were excluded from the earlier analysis of several hundred of the donors because counts were too low. The classifier was reported to diagnose cytomegalovirus status with high specificity and sensitivity in both the original and validation cohorts. In an earlier analysis of approximately 590 of the donors, most TCR beta V segments were observed in productive rearrangements about 87% or about 30% of the time, broadly matching IMGT annotations. In a later analysis, the rate of TCR association differed among HLA loci, with DRB1 alleles having the most associated TCRs and HLA-C alleles having the fewest. In a later genetic analysis, fewer N-insertions in productive TCRs were reported among donors in an Asian-associated ancestry cluster than the roughly 670-donor mean. Several of the top co-occurrence clusters appeared to be linked to parvovirus B19, influenza, CMV and Epstein-Barr virus, according to a later analysis. The presence/absence analyses assumed that sequencing depth was roughly uniform across donors, and that assumption may not be true. The only immune exposure information available for the cohort was CMV serostatus. HLA typing was unavailable for some donors at each locus, so association tests used only the typed subset. A later genetic analysis associated a missense DCLRE1C variant with V-gene and J-gene trimming of TCR beta chains, and an independent cohort replicated the association. Most CMV-associated TCR beta chains appeared to be HLA-restricted in a later analysis, and the HLA associations seemed to be driven largely by CMV exposure. Linkage disequilibrium might explain the correlated functional status among segregating V segments, but an unknown experimental factor could not be excluded. The cohort was sequenced for TCR beta chains only, and without alpha or paired-chain data the features that could be detected were limited. A later analysis found that HLA-associated TCR beta chains were more clonally expanded and had lower generation probabilities than equally common non-associated chains. A few of the identified cytomegalovirus-associated TCR beta chains were confirmed in vitro to be specific for cytomegalovirus antigens. The sequencing pipeline was judged likely to have produced a cluster of highly shared sequence variants as a technical artifact. According to the authors, the approach could potentially be generalized to other disease states and immunological phenotypes. The study listed 170 or so TCR beta chains as associated with cytomegalovirus.

From its cysteine to its phenylalanine, the CDR3 spans 15 amino acids. The DNA shown is the 45-base CDR3, in frame from base 1. Taken from the germline V gene, the CDR1 and CDR2 loops are LGHNA and YSLEER. Relative to germline, V is 4 bases shorter and J is 3 bases shorter, with 16 bases between their ends. The cohort was made up of hundreds of healthy bone marrow donors. Cohort members were all nominally healthy when sampled, although unrecorded immune exposures were likely present. The donor was CMV seronegative and belonged to the group of several hundred seronegative cohort members. Every donor gave a peripheral blood sample, and the peripheral blood mononuclear cells from that sample were used for TCR beta sequencing. The Qiagen DNeasy Blood Extraction Kit was used to extract genomic DNA from the blood cell samples. Libraries were prepared through the immunoSEQ multiplex PCR assay. A mixture of 60 forward primers for TCR Vbeta segments and 13 reverse primers for TCR Jbeta segments was used in the multiplex PCR. A multiplex PCR assay on genomic DNA amplified the CDR3 region of rearranged TCR beta genes. The Illumina HiSeq System was used to sequence the amplified TCR beta libraries as 87-base-pair reads. From the authors' description of their analysis: Across the roughly 670 repertoires, a later analysis counted some 81 million unique TCR beta chains, 8.5 million to 12 million of which were shared by at least two donors. Raw reads were error-corrected and collapsed into unique sequences by a nearest-neighbor algorithm in which closely related sequences were merged to remove PCR and sequencing errors. CDR3 sequences were aligned to IMGT reference sequences to assign V, D and J gene segments. Each retained sequence needed at least a six-nucleotide match to both a V gene segment and a J gene segment. A rearrangement was called productive if the CDR3 had no stop codons and remained in frame with V and J, and every other rearrangement was called non-productive. CDR3 was defined according to IMGT convention as the region running from the second conserved V-encoded cysteine to the conserved J-encoded phenylalanine. Sequences without an unambiguous match to a single V gene segment were excluded from the earlier analysis of about 640 of the donors. In an earlier analysis of around 590 of the donors, a V segment was called functional when productive rearrangements were above 56.7%, and segregating when the standard deviation between donors exceeded 5%. To diagnose cytomegalovirus status from the catalog of TCR beta chain sequences, a statistical classification framework was built. In a later analysis, V and J genes were assigned by comparing TCR nucleotide sequences against IMGT/GENE-DB human TR gene sequences. A later analysis assigned CDR3 sequences and most-parsimonious VDJ recombination scenarios with the TCRdist pipeline. A later analysis defined each TCR beta chain by its CDR3 amino acid sequence plus V-gene family, and excluded reads lacking a unique V-gene family. As a way to deal with suspected cross-contamination and a sequencing artifact, a later analysis dropped under 600 nucleotide sequences that were highly shared and had low generation probability. In a later analysis, a clonal expansion index for each public chain was calculated from normalized within-repertoire ranks of inferred template counts. In a later analysis, generation probabilities were computed with a VDJ recombination model fitted to out-of-frame rearrangements, and the resulting probabilities were checked against IGoR. Hypergeometric tests were used in a later analysis to score TCR-TCR, TCR-HLA and TCR-CMV co-occurrence, with a repertoire-size bias correction applied to the TCR pairs. A later analysis estimated false discovery rates by permuting HLA or CMV assignments 20 times. A later analysis grouped co-occurring TCRs with DBSCAN, adding TCRdist sequence similarity when clustering within HLA-allele-positive subsets. Co-occurrence clustering excluded repertoires with fewer than 30,000 or more than 120,000 public chains, plus five with anomalous nucleotide sharing. TCRdb re-hosts the immuneACCESS table, in-frame sequences only. Its copies lack some clones; in the studies checked, an unresolved V gene accounts for under half of them, and the cause for the rest is not known. V, J and clone size derive from that table, while D and trimming were established from the DNA sequence. This sample's clone table shows some 120,000 clones. The ten largest make up 2.5% to 3% of the sample.

The receptor chain draws on TRBV4-3 and TRBJ2-7, with TRBD1 tentatively as D gene (6 bases match). The receptor's source is a man aged 25 to 40 in good health and CMV-seronegative. Sequencing used PBMCs. The CDR3 corresponds to CASSPRDTAIYEQYF. The DNA sequence is given as TGCGCCAGCAGCCCCCGGGACACGGCCATCTACGAGCAGTACTTC.